Below are 16 T cell receptor beta chains sequenced from a single sample in a study of shared clonotypes between healthy human individuals. Naive CD8 isolation took CD45RO-negative cells positively selected for CCR7 and excluded terminally differentiated effector memory CD45RA+ cells. Assay: immunoSEQ multiplex PCR; the TCRdb copy retains only in-frame clones and omits some. Of about 2,200,000 clones listed, under 95% were seen once; the top ten hold under 2%. The sample consisted of naive CD8+ T cells from PBMCs. The source of these receptors is a man aged 18-30 years in good health. Some clones in this sample may be carry-over from other donors' samples.

This clone was observed a handful of times. V is TRBV5-4 and J is TRBJ1-1, with a possible D match to TRBD1 (5 bases). CDR1 and CDR2 from the germline V gene are SGHNT and YYREEE (reference sequence). Trimming removed 4 bases from V and 3 bases from J, with 16 bases in between. This CDR3 is 15 amino acids long. The CDR3 spells CASSRGMGWDTEAFF. The CDR3 DNA sequence: TGTGCCAGCAGCAGGGGAATGGGATGGGACACTGAAGCTTTCTTT.

The V call is TRBV6-5, the J call TRBJ2-5; D is unclear. V lost 6 bases, J lost 4 bases, and 9 bases lay in between. CDR1 is MNHEY and CDR2 is SVGAGI in the germline V gene. The CDR3 consists of 12 residues. The CDR3 reads CASSYTPETQYF. The CDR3 nucleotides are TGTGCCAGCAGCTACACCCCAGAGACCCAGTACTTC.

This clone was recorded once. J is TRBJ2-1 and V is TRBV7-2; D is tentatively TRBD1 or TRBD2 (5 bases each). Between the trimmed V and J ends, which lost 4 bases and 8 bases, there was a span of 18 bases. From germline, CDR1 is SGHTA and CDR2 FQGNSA. The length of the CDR3 is 15 residues. The CDR3 spells CASSWGPYLAHEQFF. The CDR3 nucleotides are TGTGCCAGCAGCTGGGGACCGTATCTGGCACATGAGCAGTTCTTC.

The chain is built from TRBV7-3 and TRBJ2-1, with 7 bases identical to TRBD1. Germline V gene data show CDR1 as SGHTA and CDR2 as FQGTGA. The CDR3 has 15 residues. After removal of 3 bases from V and 8 bases from J, the junction contained 10 bases not matched to a gene. CDR3 amino acids: CASSFRGFGMDEQFF. CDR3 DNA sequence: TGTGCCAGCAGCTTCAGGGGGTTTGGTATGGATGAGCAGTTCTTC.

The chain is built from TRBV10-3 and TRBJ2-1; 10 nucleotides match TRBD1. The CDR3 sequence is 18 residues long. Germline V CDR1 and CDR2: ENHRY, SYGVKD. J lost 0 bases, V lost 7 bases, and 12 bases had no gene match. As DNA, the CDR3 is TGTGCCATCAATCGACAGGGGGCGGAGCGGAGCTCCTACAATGAGCAGTTCTTC. Translated, it gives CAINRQGAERSSYNEQFF.

CDR3 protein: CASSLASPLDEKLFF. The CDR3 nucleotides read TGTGCCAGCAGCTTAGCGAGCCCCCTGGATGAAAAACTGTTTTTT. The chain combines TRBV7-9 with TRBJ1-4; D not resolved. Trimming left V 0 bases short and J 6 bases short, with 11 bases between. The CDR3 consists of 15 residues. Per germline, CDR1 SEHNR and CDR2 FQNEAQ (reference sequence).

The J gene is TRBJ2-7, the V gene TRBV19; perhaps TRBD1 as D (5 bases). The CDR3 length is 15 residues. Trimming took 1 base from V and 3 from J, leaving 13 bases between them. Germline assignment: CDR1 LNHDA and CDR2 SQIVND (reference sequence). The chain's CDR3 is CASSIGQGWDYEQYF. DNA for the CDR3: TGTGCCAGTAGTATAGGGCAGGGCTGGGACTACGAGCAGTACTTC.

The rearrangement joins TRBV27 to TRBJ2-3, with D unclear. Germline CDR1 reads MNHEY; CDR2 reads SMNVEV (reference sequence). V dropped 7 bases and J dropped 0 bases, with 20 bases sitting between them. The CDR3 runs to 17 residues. This CDR3 reads CASNRGRYLTSTDTQYF. The CDR3 DNA is TGTGCCAGCAACAGAGGCCGGTACCTCACTAGCACAGATACGCAGTATTTT.

The rearrangement uses TRBV7-9 and TRBJ2-5; a weak D match, TRBD2 (5 bases). V was clipped by 7 bases and J by 4 bases, with 19 bases between them. The CDR3 sequence is 15 residues long. In germline, CDR1 is SEHNR, CDR2 FQNEAQ (reference sequence). CDR3 region: CASTLGHSAPETQYF. As DNA, the CDR3 is TGTGCCAGCACCCTTGGGCATAGCGCACCAGAGACCCAGTACTTC.

The genes are TRBV7-9 and TRBJ2-7; D ambiguous. The germline gives CDR1 SEHNR, CDR2 FQNEAQ (reference sequence). The CDR3 length is 14 residues. V shed 4 bases and J shed 5 bases, with 15 bases lying between them. CDR3 nucleotides: TGTGCCAGCAGCTCCAAGGGCAGGAAGCACGAGCAGTACTTC. Its translation is CASSSKGRKHEQYF.

Notes on this clone: Just one base apart from a much larger clone, this may be a read error. Additional DNA sequences in this sample encode the identical CDR3. The chain's CDR3 is CASSIRDGNQPQHF. The CDR3 DNA reads TGTGCCAGTAGTATCCGGGATGGCAATCAGCCCCAGCATTTT. The genes are TRBV19 and TRBJ1-5; D not certain. This CDR3 is built from 14 residues. CDR1 is LNHDA, CDR2 SQIVND, per germline (reference sequence). Trimming shortened V by 3 bases and J by 2 bases, and 8 bases separated the two germline ends.

The CDR3 here is CASSSAEGWSNQPQHF. The CDR3 DNA reads TGTGCCAGCAGCTCCGCAGAGGGATGGAGCAATCAGCCCCAGCATTTT. The chain joins TRBV7-2 to TRBJ1-5; D gene ambiguous. The CDR3 is made up of 16 amino acids. V was cut by 4 bases and J by 1 base, with 14 bases left in between. Germline-derived CDR1 and CDR2 are SGHTA and FQGNSA.

The chain combines TRBV7-9 with TRBJ2-7, with a tentative D call TRBD2 (7 bases). This CDR3 contains 14 residues. Germline assignment: CDR1 SEHNR and CDR2 FQNEAQ (reference sequence). Trimming took 4 bases from V and 3 from J, leaving 13 bases between them. The CDR3 sequence is CASSSQRGHYEQYF. The CDR3 DNA follows: TGTGCCAGCAGCTCACAGCGGGGACACTACGAGCAGTACTTC.

This chain joins TRBV15 and TRBJ1-2; 8 bases match TRBD1. After removal of 5 bases from V and 6 bases from J, the junction contained 11 bases not matched to a gene. Per germline, CDR1 LNHNV and CDR2 YYDKDF (reference sequence). The CDR3 consists of 15 residues. The CDR3 coding sequence is TGTGCCACCAGCGTAAGACAGGGGACGGCTCATGGCTACACCTTC. It yields the protein CATSVRQGTAHGYTF.

V is TRBV7-9 and J is TRBJ2-7; 12 bases agree with TRBD2. Germline CDR1 SEHNR, CDR2 FQNEAQ (reference sequence). Trimming removed 8 bases from V and 6 bases from J; junction bases left unmatched: 20. There are 18 residues in the CDR3. CDR3 nucleotide sequence: TGTGCCAGCGTAGGTCCGACTAGCGGGAGTGGTGGAGGTCTCGAGCAGTACTTC. As protein: CASVGPTSGSGGGLEQYF.

The chain combines TRBV9 with TRBJ1-2, with a weak D call TRBD1 (5 bases). The germline gives CDR1 SGDLS, CDR2 YYNGEE. The CDR3 has 17 residues. Trimming took off 0 bases at V and 6 bases at J, with 21 bases between the two ends. The CDR3 is CASSVATQWGVLDGYTF. Here the CDR3 DNA reads TGTGCCAGCAGCGTAGCTACCCAGTGGGGCGTCTTGGATGGCTACACCTTC.